The sequence of this T cell receptor (beta chain) was determined in a study of glioma-infiltrating T cells after dendritic cell vaccination (dated by TCRdb to between 2015 and 2016). For the wider study: The cohort included around 15 glioblastoma patients drawn from Phase I and II dendritic cell vaccination trials, of whom 9 were newly diagnosed and 6 had recurrent disease. Between 2003 and 2012, the patients were given dendritic cell vaccination pulsed with autologous tumor lysate. To make the vaccine, monocyte-derived dendritic cells were cultured for under eight days with IL-4 and GM-CSF and then pulsed overnight with autologous tumor lysate. Each patient got three intradermal injections of the dendritic cell vaccine, spaced at biweekly intervals, in the arm below the axilla. In glioblastoma patients vaccinated with dendritic cells, deep sequencing of TCR beta CDR3 regions served to measure tumor-infiltrating lymphocyte content and to compare repertoires between tumor and blood. Survival after dendritic cell vaccination was correlated with TCR sequencing metrics such as TIL content and the overlap between tumor and blood repertoires. Overall results and qualifications from the work: After dendritic cell vaccination, a higher estimated pretreatment TIL content predicted longer time to progression and longer overall survival. No direct relationship between TCR clonality and survival was found, suggesting a diverse polyclonal response may matter. The TCR overlap response model with three groups was called speculative and said to need prospective validation. The cohort was small and heterogeneous, only a few patients had full blood and tumor sets, and even fewer had initial-recurrent tumor pairs.

Counted from cysteine to phenylalanine, this CDR3 has 13 amino acids. Only the CDR3 region is kept as DNA, spanning 39 bases read in frame from base 1. Based on the germline V gene, the CDR1 and CDR2 sequences are SGHTA and FQGTGA. In the paper's terms, the time point label means: after dendritic cell vaccination, including at tumor progression/relapse. Patients were selected on the basis of adequate residual fresh-frozen tumor tissue and more than two years of available survival data. An isocitrate dehydrogenase mutation was not carried by any of the glioblastoma patients, although molecular status was otherwise variable. PBMC were collected before vaccination, two weeks after the third vaccination, and at tumor progression if tumor progression occurred. The Qiagen DNeasy Blood extraction Kit was used to extract genomic DNA. The table lists this clone with a few counts. What this receptor recognizes is not known. The junction departs from the called germline gene at one end, perhaps through a read error.

TCRB CDR3 regions were amplified from around 1.9 ug genomic DNA, or all available DNA if less, using the immunoSEQ assay. Multiplex PCR used 60 forward primers for TCR V beta segments and 13 reverse primers for J beta segments. Synthetic control templates were spiked into each sample at limiting dilution to estimate reads per starting template. The Illumina HiSeq System generated sequencing reads of 87 bp. Processing in the source paper ran as follows. To remove PCR and sequencing errors, closely related sequences were merged with a nearest neighbor algorithm. TCR overlap was defined as the percentage of unique tumor TCR beta sequences that were also present in the same patient's peripheral blood. Here the immuneACCESS table is served through TCRdb, limited to in-frame sequences with V and J called. Missing clones are a known gap in these copies; in checked studies unresolved V genes cover under half, and the rest lacks a known reason. Clone size and V and J calls were adopted from that table, with D and trimming inferred from the DNA. Present in this sample are roughly 100,000 clones, around four fifths of which were seen just once. The ten largest clones capture roughly 6.8% of the sample.

The sequence joins TRBV7-3 to TRBJ1-2, with 7 junctional bases fitting TRBD1. The source of this sequence is a human donor with glioblastoma. The material was blood, obtained after dendritic cell vaccination. The CDR3 is CASSPGQFVQIAF. The DNA sequence reads TGTGCCAGCAGCCCGGGACAGTTCGTTCAGATCGCCTTC.